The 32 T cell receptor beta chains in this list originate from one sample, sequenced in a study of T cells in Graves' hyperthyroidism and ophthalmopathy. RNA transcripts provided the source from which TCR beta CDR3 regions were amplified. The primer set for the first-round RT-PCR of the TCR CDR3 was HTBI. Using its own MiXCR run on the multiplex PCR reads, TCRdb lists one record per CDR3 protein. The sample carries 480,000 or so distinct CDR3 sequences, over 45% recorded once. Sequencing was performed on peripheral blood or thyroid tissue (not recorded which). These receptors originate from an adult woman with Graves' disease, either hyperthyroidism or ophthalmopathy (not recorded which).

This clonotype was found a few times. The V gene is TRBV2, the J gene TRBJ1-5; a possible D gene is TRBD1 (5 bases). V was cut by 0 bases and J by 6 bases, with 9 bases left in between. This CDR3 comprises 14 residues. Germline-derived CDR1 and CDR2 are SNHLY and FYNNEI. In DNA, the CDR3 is TGTGCCAGCAGTGAAGCGGCAGGGAGTCAGCCCCAGCATTTT. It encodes CASSEAAGSQPQHF.

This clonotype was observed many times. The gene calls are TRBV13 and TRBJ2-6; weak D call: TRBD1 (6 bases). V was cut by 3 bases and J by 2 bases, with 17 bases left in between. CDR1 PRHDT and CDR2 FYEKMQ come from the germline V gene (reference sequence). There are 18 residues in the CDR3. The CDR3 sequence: CASSFRMYGGAGANVLTF. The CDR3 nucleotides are TGTGCCAGCAGCTTCCGTATGTATGGGGGCGCTGGGGCCAACGTCCTGACTTTC.

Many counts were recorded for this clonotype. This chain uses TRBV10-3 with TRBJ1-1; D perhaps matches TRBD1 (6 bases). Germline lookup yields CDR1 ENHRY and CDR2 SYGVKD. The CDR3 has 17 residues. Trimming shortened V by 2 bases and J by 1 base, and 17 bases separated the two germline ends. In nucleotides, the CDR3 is TGTGCCATCAGTGAGGTCCCGGGACATAGAAAGAACACTGAAGCTTTCTTT. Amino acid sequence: CAISEVPGHRKNTEAFF.

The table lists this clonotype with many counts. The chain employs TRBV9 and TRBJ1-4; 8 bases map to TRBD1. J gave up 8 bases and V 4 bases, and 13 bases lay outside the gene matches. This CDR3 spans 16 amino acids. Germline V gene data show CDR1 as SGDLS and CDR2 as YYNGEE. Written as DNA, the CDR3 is TGTGCCAGCAGCCCTCACCCGACAGGGGTGGAAGAAAAACTGTTTTTT. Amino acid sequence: CASSPHPTGVEEKLFF.

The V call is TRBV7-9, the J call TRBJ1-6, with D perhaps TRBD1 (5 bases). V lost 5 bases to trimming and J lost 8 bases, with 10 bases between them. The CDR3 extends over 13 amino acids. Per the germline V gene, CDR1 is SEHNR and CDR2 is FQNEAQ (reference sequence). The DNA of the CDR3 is TGTGCCAGCAGCAAGGGGCCAGATTCACCCCTCCACTTT. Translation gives CASSKGPDSPLHF.

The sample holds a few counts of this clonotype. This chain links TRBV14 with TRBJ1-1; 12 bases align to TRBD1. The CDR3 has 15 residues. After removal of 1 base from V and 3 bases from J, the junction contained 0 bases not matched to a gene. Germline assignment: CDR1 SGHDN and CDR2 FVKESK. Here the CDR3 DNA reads TGTGCCAGCAGCCAAGGGGACAGGGGGCACACTGAAGCTTTCTTT. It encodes CASSQGDRGHTEAFF. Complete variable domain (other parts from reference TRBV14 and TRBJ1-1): EAGVTQFPSHSVIEKGQTVTLRCDPISGHDNLYWYRRVMGKEIKFLLHFVKESKQDESGMPNNRFLAERTGGTYSTLKVQPAELEDSGVYFCASSQGDRGHTEAFFGQGTRLTVV.

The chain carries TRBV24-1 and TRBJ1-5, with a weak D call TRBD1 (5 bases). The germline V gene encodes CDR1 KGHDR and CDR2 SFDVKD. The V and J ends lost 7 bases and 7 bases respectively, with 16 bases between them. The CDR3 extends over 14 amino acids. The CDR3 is CATRAGGYQQPQHF. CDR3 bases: TGTGCCACCAGGGCTGGGGGGTATCAGCAGCCCCAGCATTTT.

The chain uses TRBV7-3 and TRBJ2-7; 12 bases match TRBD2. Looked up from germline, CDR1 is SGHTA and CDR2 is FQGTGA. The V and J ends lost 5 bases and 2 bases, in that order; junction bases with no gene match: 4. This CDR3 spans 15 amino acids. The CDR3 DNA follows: TGTGCCAGCAGCGCCCTAGCGGGAGGGCCCTACGAGCAGTACTTC. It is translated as CASSALAGGPYEQYF.

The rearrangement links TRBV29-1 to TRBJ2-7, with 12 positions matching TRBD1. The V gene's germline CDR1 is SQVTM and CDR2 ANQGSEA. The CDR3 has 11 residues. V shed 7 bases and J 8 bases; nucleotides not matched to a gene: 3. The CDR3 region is CSAGQGAKQYF. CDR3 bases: TGCAGCGCGGGACAGGGGGCGAAGCAGTACTTC.

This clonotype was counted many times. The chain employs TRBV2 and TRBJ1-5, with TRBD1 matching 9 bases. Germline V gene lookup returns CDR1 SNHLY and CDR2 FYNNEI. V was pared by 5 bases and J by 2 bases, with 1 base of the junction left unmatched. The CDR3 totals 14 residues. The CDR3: CASSRDRGNQPQHF. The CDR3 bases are TGTGCCAGCAGTCGGGACAGGGGCAATCAGCCCCAGCATTTT.

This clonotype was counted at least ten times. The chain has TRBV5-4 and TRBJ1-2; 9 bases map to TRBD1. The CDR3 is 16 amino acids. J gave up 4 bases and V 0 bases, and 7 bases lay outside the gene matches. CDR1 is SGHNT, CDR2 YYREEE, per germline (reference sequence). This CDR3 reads CASSLVGDRDGYGYTF. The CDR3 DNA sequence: TGTGCCAGCAGCTTGGTGGGGGACAGGGACGGCTATGGCTACACCTTC.

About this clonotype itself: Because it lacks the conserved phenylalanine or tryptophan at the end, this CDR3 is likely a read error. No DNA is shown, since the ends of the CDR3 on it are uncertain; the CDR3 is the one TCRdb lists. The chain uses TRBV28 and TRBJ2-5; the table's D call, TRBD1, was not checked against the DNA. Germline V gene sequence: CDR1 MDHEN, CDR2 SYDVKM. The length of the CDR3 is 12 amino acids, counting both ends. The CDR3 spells CASSLGSWTANT.

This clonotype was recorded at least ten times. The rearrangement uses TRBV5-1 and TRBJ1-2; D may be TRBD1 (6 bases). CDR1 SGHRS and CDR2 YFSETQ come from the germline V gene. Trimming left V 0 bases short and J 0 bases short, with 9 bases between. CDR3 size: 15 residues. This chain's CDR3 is CASSLGQASNYGYTF. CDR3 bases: TGCGCCAGCAGCTTGGGACAGGCTTCTAACTATGGCTACACCTTC. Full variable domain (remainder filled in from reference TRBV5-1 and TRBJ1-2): KAGVTQTPRYLIKTRGQQVTLSCSPISGHRSVSWYQQTPGQGLQFLFEYFSETQRNKGNFPGRFSGRQFSNSRSEMNVSTLELGDSALYLCASSLGQASNYGYTFGSGTRLTVV.

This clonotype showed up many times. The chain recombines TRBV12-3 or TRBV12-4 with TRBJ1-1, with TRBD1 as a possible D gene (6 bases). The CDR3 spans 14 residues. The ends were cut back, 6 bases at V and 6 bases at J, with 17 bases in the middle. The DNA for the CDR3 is TGTGCCAGCAGAAAACAGGGCTCCTTATCTGAAGCTTTCTTT. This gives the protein CASRKQGSLSEAFF.

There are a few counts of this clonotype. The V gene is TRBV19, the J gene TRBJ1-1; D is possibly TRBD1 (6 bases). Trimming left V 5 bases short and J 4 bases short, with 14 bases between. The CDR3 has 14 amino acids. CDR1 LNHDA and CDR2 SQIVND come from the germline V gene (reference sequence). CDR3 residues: CASSYRAASTEAFF. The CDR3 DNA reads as TGTGCCAGTAGTTACAGGGCGGCAAGCACTGAAGCTTTCTTT. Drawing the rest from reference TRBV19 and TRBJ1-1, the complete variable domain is DGGITQSPKYLFRKEGQNVTLSCEQNLNHDAMYWYRQDPGQGLRLIYYSQIVNDFQKGDIAEGYSVSREKKESFPLTVTSAQKNPTAFYLCASSYRAASTEAFFGQGTRLTVV.

CDR3 DNA: TGTGCCGCCGGACAGGGGATGGAGACCCAGTACTTC. Residues: CAAGQGMETQYF. The chain uses TRBV10-3 and TRBJ2-5; 9 bases match TRBD1. CDR3 length: 12 amino acids. Germline CDR1 is ENHRY and CDR2 is SYGVKD. The trim removed 11 bases at V and 5 bases at J, leaving 6 bases unmatched.

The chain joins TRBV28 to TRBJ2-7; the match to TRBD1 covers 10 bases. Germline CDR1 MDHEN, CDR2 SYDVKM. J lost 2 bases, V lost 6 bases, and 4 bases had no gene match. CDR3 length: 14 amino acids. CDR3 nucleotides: TGTGCCAGCAGACCGGGACAGGGGCCCTACGAGCAGTACTTC. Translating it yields CASRPGQGPYEQYF. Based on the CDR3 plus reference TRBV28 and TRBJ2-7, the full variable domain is DVKVTQSSRYLVKRTGEKVFLECVQDMDHENMFWYRQDPGLGLRLIYFSYDVKMKEKGDIPEGYSVSREKKERFSLILESASTNQTSMYLCASRPGQGPYEQYFGPGTRLTVT.

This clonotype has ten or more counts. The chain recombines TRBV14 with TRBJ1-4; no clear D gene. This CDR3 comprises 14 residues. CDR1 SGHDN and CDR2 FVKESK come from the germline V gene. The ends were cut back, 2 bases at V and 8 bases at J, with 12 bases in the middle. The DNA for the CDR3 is TGTGCCAGCAGCCAATTGGGAGTGGGGGAAAAACTGTTTTTT. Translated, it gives CASSQLGVGEKLFF.

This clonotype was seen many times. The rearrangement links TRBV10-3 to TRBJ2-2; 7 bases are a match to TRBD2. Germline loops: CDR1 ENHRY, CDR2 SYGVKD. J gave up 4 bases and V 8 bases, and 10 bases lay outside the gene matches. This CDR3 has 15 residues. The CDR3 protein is CAIGGGDRFTGELFF. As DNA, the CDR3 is TGTGCCATCGGGGGGGGGGACCGATTCACCGGGGAGCTGTTTTTT.

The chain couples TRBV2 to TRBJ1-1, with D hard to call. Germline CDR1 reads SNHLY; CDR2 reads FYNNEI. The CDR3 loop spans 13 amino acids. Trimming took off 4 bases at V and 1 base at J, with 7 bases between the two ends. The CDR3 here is CASSARENTEAFF. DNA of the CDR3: TGTGCCAGCAGTGCTAGGGAGAACACTGAAGCTTTCTTT.

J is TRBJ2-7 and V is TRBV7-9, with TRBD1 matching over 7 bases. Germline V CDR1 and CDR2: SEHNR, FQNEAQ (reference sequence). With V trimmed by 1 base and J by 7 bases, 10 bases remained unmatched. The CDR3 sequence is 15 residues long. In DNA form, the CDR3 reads TGTGCCAGCAGCTTAGGGTCCGAGACAGGGAGAGAGCAGTACTTC. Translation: CASSLGSETGREQYF.

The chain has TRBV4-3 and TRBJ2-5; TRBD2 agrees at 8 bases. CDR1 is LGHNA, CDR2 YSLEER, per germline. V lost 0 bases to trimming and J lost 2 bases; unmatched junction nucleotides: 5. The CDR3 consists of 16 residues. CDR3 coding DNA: TGCGCCAGCAGCCAAGATCAGCGGGAGTGGCAAGAGACCCAGTACTTC. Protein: CASSQDQREWQETQYF.

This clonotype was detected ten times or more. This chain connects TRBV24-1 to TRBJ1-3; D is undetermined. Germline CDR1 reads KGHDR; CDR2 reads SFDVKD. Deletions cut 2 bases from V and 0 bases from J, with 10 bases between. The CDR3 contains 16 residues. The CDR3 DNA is TGTGCCACCAGTGATTGGCCTTGGACCTCTGGAAACACCATATATTTT. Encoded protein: CATSDWPWTSGNTIYF.

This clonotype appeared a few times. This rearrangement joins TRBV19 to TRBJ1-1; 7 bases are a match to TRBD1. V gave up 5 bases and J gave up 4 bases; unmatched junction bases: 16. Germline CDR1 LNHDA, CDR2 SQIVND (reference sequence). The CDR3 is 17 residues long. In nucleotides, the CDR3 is TGTGCCAGTAGTCTAGGCCGGGACAGACCCAGTGGCACTGAAGCTTTCTTT. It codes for CASSLGRDRPSGTEAFF. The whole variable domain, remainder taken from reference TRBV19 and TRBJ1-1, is DGGITQSPKYLFRKEGQNVTLSCEQNLNHDAMYWYRQDPGQGLRLIYYSQIVNDFQKGDIAEGYSVSREKKESFPLTVTSAQKNPTAFYLCASSLGRDRPSGTEAFFGQGTRLTVV.

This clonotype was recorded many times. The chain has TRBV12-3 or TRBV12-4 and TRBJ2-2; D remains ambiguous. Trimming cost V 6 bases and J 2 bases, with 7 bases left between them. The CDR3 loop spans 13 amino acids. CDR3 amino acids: CASSWVNTGELFF. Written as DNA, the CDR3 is TGTGCCAGCAGCTGGGTCAACACCGGGGAGCTGTTTTTT.

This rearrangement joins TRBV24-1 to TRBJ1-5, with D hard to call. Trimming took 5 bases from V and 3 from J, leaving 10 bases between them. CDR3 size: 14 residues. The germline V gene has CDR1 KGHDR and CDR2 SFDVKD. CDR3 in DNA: TGTGCCACCAGTGCCCGGGATGACAATCAGCCCCAGCATTTT. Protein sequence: CATSARDDNQPQHF.

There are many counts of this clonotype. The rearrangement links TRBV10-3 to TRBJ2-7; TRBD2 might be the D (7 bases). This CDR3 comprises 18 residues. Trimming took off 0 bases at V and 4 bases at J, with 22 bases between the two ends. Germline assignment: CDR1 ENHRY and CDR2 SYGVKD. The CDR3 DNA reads TGTGCCATCAGTGAGTCCAGGTCATCCGTCGGGGGGCTTTACGAGCAGTACTTC. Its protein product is CAISESRSSVGGLYEQYF.

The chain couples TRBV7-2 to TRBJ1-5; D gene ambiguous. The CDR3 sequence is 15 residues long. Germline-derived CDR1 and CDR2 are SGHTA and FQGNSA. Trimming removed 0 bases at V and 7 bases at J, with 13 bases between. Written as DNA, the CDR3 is TGTGCCAGCAGCTTAGCGTTAGAGATTCCCCAGCCCCAGCATTTT. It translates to CASSLALEIPQPQHF.

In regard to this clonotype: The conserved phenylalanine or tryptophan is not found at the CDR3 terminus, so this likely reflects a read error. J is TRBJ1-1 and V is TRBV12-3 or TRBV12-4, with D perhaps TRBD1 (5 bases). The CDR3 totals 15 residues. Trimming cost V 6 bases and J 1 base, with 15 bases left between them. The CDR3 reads CASSRYGAQNTEAFL. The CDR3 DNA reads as TGTGCCAGCAGCCGCTATGGGGCGCAGAACACTGAAGCTTTCCTT.

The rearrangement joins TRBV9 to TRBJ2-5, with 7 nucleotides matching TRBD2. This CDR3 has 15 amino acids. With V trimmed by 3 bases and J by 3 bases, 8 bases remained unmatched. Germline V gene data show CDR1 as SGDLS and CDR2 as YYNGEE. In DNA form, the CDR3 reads TGTGCCAGCAGCGCAAGCGGCGGGGGAAAAGAGACCCAGTACTTC. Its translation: CASSASGGGKETQYF.

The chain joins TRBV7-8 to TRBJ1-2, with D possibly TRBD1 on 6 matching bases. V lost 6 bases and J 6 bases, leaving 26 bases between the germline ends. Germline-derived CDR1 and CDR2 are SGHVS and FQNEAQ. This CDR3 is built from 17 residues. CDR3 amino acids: CASRGRRDTSGDDGYTF. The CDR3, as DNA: TGTGCCAGCAGGGGCCGGCGGGACACTTCCGGGGACGATGGCTACACCTTC.

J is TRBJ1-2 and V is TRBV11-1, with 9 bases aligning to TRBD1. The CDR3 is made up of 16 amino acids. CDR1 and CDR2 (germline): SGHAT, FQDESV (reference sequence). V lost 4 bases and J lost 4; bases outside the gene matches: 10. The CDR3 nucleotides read TGTGCCAGCAGCTCGGGGACAGGGTTACACGTCTATGGCTACACCTTC. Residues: CASSSGTGLHVYGYTF.